The rows below give T cell receptor beta chains drawn from one sample of a study of CD8 T cells in Susac syndrome. TCRdb used MiXCR to reprocess the immunoSEQ multiplex PCR reads, holding one entry per CDR3 protein. The data hold roughly 110,000 distinct CDR3 sequences, with 85% to 95% observed a single time. Sequencing was done on a sample of CD8+ T cells from PBMCs. The receptors derive from a human donor in good health. Each CDR3 is given with its conserved first and last residue. A D gene is named only where the DNA matches it firmly. Size tells how often a clone was seen (once, few, many) or the class of an expanded clone, and some rows leave it out.

clone size	V gene	D gene	J gene	CDR3 protein	CDR3 DNA
NA	TRBV7-2	NA	TRBJ1-1	CASSLGSGLVPEAFF	TGTGCCAGCAGCTTAGGTTCGGGTTTAGTACCCGAAGCTTTCTTT
once	TRBV20-1	TRBD2	TRBJ2-1	CSARDTSGGGGEQFF	TGCAGTGCTAGAGATACGAGCGGGGGGGGCGGTGAGCAGTTCTTC
NA	TRBV19	TRBD2	TRBJ2-2	CASSTPRGVDTGELFF	TGTGCCAGTAGTACCCCTCGGGGGGTGGACACCGGGGAGCTGTTTTTT
once	TRBV18	NA	TRBJ2-5	CASSNQRETQYF	TGTGCCAGCTCAAATCAACGGGAGACCCAGTACTTC
NA	TRBV30	NA	TRBJ1-2	CAQWGDQSTNYGYTF	TGTGCCCAGTGGGGGGATCAAAGTACTAACTATGGCTACACCTTC
NA	TRBV29-1	TRBD1	TRBJ1-2	CSVEPTGAYGYTF	TGCAGCGTTGAACCCACAGGGGCCTATGGCTACACCTTC
NA	TRBV29-1	TRBD1	TRBJ2-1	CSVDKGTGERGEQFF	TGCAGCGTTGATAAAGGGACAGGGGAGAGGGGCGAGCAGTTCTTC
few	TRBV4-3	NA	TRBJ2-7	CASSQDSRGLDEQYF	TGCGCCAGCAGCCAAGATAGTCGGGGGCTCGACGAGCAGTACTTC
NA	TRBV7-9	NA	TRBJ2-5	CASSLTGMEQETQYF	TGTGCCAGCAGCTTAACAGGGATGGAGCAAGAGACCCAGTACTTC
NA	TRBV2	TRBD1	TRBJ1-2	CASSGDSNYGYTF	TGTGCCAGCAGCGGGGACAGTAACTATGGCTACACCTTC
NA	TRBV19	TRBD1	TRBJ1-1	CASTKPNRGPTEAFF	TGTGCCAGTACTAAGCCGAACAGGGGGCCGACTGAAGCTTTCTTT
NA	TRBV24-1	NA	TRBJ2-5	CATSEPNQETQYF	TGTGCCACCAGTGAACCGAACCAAGAGACCCAGTACTTC
NA	TRBV10-3	NA	TRBJ2-3	CAAGGTDLTDTQYF	TGTGCCGCCGGGGGGACAGACCTAACAGATACGCAGTATTTT
NA	TRBV4-3	NA	TRBJ2-7	CASSQSLLGAYEQYF	TGCGCCAGCAGCCAAAGTCTGTTGGGGGCCTACGAGCAGTACTTC
NA	TRBV20-1	NA	TRBJ1-5	CSASAGTGSNQPQHF	TGCAGTGCTAGTGCGGGGACTGGGAGCAATCAGCCCCAGCATTTT
NA	TRBV5-1	NA	TRBJ2-7	CASSLEGLGYEQYF	TGCGCCAGCAGCTTGGAAGGGCTAGGCTACGAGCAGTACTTC
NA	TRBV2	NA	TRBJ1-1	CASSQGIYTEAFF	TGTGCCAGCAGTCAGGGGATATACACTGAAGCTTTCTTT
NA	TRBV7-9	NA	TRBJ1-3	CASSFLSGHSGNTIYF	TGTGCCAGCAGCTTTCTTTCAGGGCACTCTGGAAACACCATATATTTT
once	TRBV7-2	NA	TRBJ1-2	CASSLSTYGYTF	TGTGCCAGCAGCTTATCTACTTATGGCTACACCTTC
NA	TRBV7-3	NA	TRBJ2-3	CASSLTGPDRATDTQYF	TGTGCCAGCAGCTTAACTGGTCCGGACCGGGCCACAGATACGCAGTATTTT
NA	TRBV29-1	TRBD2	TRBJ2-1	CSVDVSSGSAGQFF	TGCAGCGTTGATGTGTCTAGCGGGAGTGCGGGGCAGTTCTTC
NA	TRBV5-1	TRBD2	TRBJ2-3	CASSRTSGGSGDTQYF	TGCGCCAGCAGCCGGACTAGCGGGGGATCGGGAGATACGCAGTATTTT
NA	TRBV10-3	NA	TRBJ1-2	CAISDEQGVDYGYTF	TGTGCCATCAGTGATGAGCAGGGAGTGGACTATGGCTACACCTTC
once	TRBV7-3	NA	TRBJ1-1	CASSLIGRNTEAFF	TGTGCCAGCAGCTTAATAGGCAGGAACACTGAAGCTTTCTTT
NA	TRBV12-3/TRBV12-4	NA	TRBJ1-3	CASSFYIGQQFSGNTIYF	TGTGCCAGCAGTTTTTATATTGGGCAACAGTTCTCTGGAAACACCATATATTTT
few	TRBV14	NA	TRBJ1-6	CASSQDPAGRSPLHF	TGTGCCAGCAGCCAAGATCCGGCAGGTCGTTCACCCCTCCACTTT
NA	TRBV7-2	NA	TRBJ2-1	CASSLKALADYEQFF	TGTGCCAGCAGCTTAAAGGCCCTCGCAGACTATGAGCAGTTCTTC
NA	TRBV7-2	TRBD1	TRBJ1-1	CASSFTGGTTEAFF	TGTGCCAGCAGCTTTACAGGGGGGACGACTGAAGCTTTCTTT
NA	TRBV20-1	TRBD1	TRBJ2-7	CSANNRDREPYEQYF	TGCAGTGCTAATAACCGGGACAGGGAACCCTACGAGCAGTACTTC
NA	TRBV3-1	NA	TRBJ2-7	CASSPGLGTYEQYF	TGTGCCAGCAGTCCCGGTTTGGGGACCTACGAGCAGTACTTC